These T cell receptor beta chains were read from a single sample in a study of blood T cell repertoires in COVID-19. Assay: immunoSEQ multiplex PCR; the TCRdb copy retains only in-frame clones and omits some. The repertoire has hundreds of thousands of clones, more than 80% of them found once; the top ten carry roughly 1.2%. The sequencing input was PBMCs or T cells enriched from blood (not recorded which). The receptor source for this set is a man aged 25-40 years who had recovered from COVID-19. Both conserved end residues are part of each CDR3. The D gene is left open where the match is weak. Clone size is not always given. Where it is, it says once, few, many or a class for expanded clones.

>TRBV7-2|.|.|TRBJ1-2
TGTGCCAGCAGCTTGGAAACCAACAGGGCTCCTAACTATGGCTACACCTTC
CASSLETNRAPNYGYTF
>TRBV27|TRBD1|.|TRBJ1-5
TGTGCCAGCAAACCCGACAGGGACGAATATAGCAATCAGCCCCAGCATTTT
CASKPDRDEYSNQPQHF
>TRBV6-5|.|once|TRBJ1-1
TGTGCCAGCAGTTACACCAGTAATTTGAACACTGAAGCTTTCTTT
CASSYTSNLNTEAFF
>TRBV6-6|.|.|TRBJ1-3
TGTGCCAGCAGTCGACCGGGACATAGCTCTGGAAACACCATATATTTT
CASSRPGHSSGNTIYF
>TRBV18|.|.|TRBJ2-7
TGTGCCAGCTCACAAGGACAGAGCTCCTACGAGCAGTACTTC
CASSQGQSSYEQYF
>TRBV7-9|TRBD1|once|TRBJ1-6
TGTGCCAGCAGCCTCCGGGACAGAAATTCACCCCTCCACTTT
CASSLRDRNSPLHF
>TRBV11-3|.|.|TRBJ1-5
TGTGCCAGCAGCTTAGGGACAGAAAGCAATCAGCCCCAGCATTTT
CASSLGTESNQPQHF
>TRBV9|TRBD1|.|TRBJ2-1
TGTGCCAGCAGCCCGGGACAGGGATCCTACAATGAGCAGTTCTTC
CASSPGQGSYNEQFF
>TRBV24-1|.|.|TRBJ1-1
TGTGCCACCAGTGATTCGGTGAACACTGAAGCTTTCTTT
CATSDSVNTEAFF
>TRBV6-5|.|.|TRBJ1-5
TGTGCCAGCAGACGTGACAGGTTTAGCAATCAGCCCCAGCATTTT
CASRRDRFSNQPQHF
>TRBV19|.|once|TRBJ2-1
TGTGCCAGTAGACGAAAATTCTACAGGGACCCTAATATTAACAATGAGCAGTTCTTC
CASRRKFYRDPNINNEQFF
>TRBV7-2|.|.|TRBJ1-2
TGTGCCAGCAGCTTAGCTTACAGCAACTATGGCTACACCTTC
CASSLAYSNYGYTF
>TRBV4-3|TRBD1|.|TRBJ2-1
TGCGCCAGCAGCCAAGTAATGGGCGACAGGGCCTACAGGGAGCAGTTCTTC
CASSQVMGDRAYREQFF
>TRBV27|TRBD1|.|TRBJ2-7
TGTGCCAGCAGTTTACCCGGACAGGGGACCTACGAGCAGTACTTC
CASSLPGQGTYEQYF
>TRBV10-2|.|.|TRBJ2-1
TGCGCCAGCAGATACGTAGAGAGTGAGCAGTTCTTC
CASRYVESEQFF
>TRBV11-2|TRBD1|.|TRBJ2-7
TGTGCCAGCAGCTTAGATATGGACAGGGGGCCCCTCTACGAGCAGTACTTC
CASSLDMDRGPLYEQYF
>TRBV5-5|.|.|TRBJ2-4
TGTGCCAGCAGCTTCCCCCTAGCCAAAAACATTCAGTACTTC
CASSFPLAKNIQYF
>TRBV18|TRBD1|.|TRBJ2-2
TGTGCCAGCTCACCGTCGGACAGGCCCCCGGACACCGGGGAGCTGTTTTTT
CASSPSDRPPDTGELFF
>TRBV6-5|TRBD2|.|TRBJ2-3
TGTGCCAGCAGTTACTCGGGACTAGGGGATACGCAGTATTTT
CASSYSGLGDTQYF
>TRBV5-8|.|.|TRBJ2-3
TGTGCCAGCAGCTTTAACGGGAAAAACACAGATACGCAGTATTTT
CASSFNGKNTDTQYF
>TRBV5-5|.|.|TRBJ2-1
TGTGCCAGCAGCCCATCCCAACTGCTATACAATGAGCAGTTCTTC
CASSPSQLLYNEQFF
>TRBV19|.|once|TRBJ1-5
TGTGCCAGTAGTAGGCGTGGGGGGGGCAATCAGCCCCAGCATTTT
CASSRRGGGNQPQHF
>TRBV28|TRBD2|.|TRBJ2-5
TGTGCCAGCAGTTTATTACTTTTTGGGCCGTCGCCTAGCGGGAGAAGATACCAAGAGACCCAGTACTTC
CASSLLLFGPSPSGRRYQETQYF
>TRBV7-2|TRBD1|.|TRBJ1-2
TGTGCCAGCAGCTCCCAAGGACAGGGGTATGGCTACACCTTC
CASSSQGQGYGYTF
>TRBV27|TRBD2|.|TRBJ2-7
TGTGCCAGCAGTTTGTTGGGACTAGCGGGAGGATCGAGCTCCTACGAGCAGTACTTC
CASSLLGLAGGSSSYEQYF
>TRBV7-2|TRBD2|once|TRBJ2-1
TGTGCCAGCAGCTCCGAACCGAGAAGACTAGCATCTCATGAGCAGTTCTTC
CASSSEPRRLASHEQFF
>TRBV5-4|.|.|TRBJ1-1
TGTGCCAGCAGCCTGGGTTCTCTCAGGGTGAACACTGAAGCTTTCTTT
CASSLGSLRVNTEAFF
>TRBV3-1/TRBV3-2|TRBD1|.|TRBJ1-5
TGTGCCAGCAGTCGCGGACAGGGTAGCAATCAGCCCCAGCATTTT
CASSRGQGSNQPQHF
>TRBV4-3|.|.|TRBJ2-7
TGCGCCAGCAGCCGGGCACAGGGAGCATCCTACGAGCAGTACTTC
CASSRAQGASYEQYF
>TRBV2|TRBD1|.|TRBJ1-5
TGTGCCAGCACCGGGGGACAGGGGAGTCCGGATAGCAATCAGCCCCAGCATTTT
CASTGGQGSPDSNQPQHF
>TRBV7-8|TRBD1|.|TRBJ1-1
TGTGCCAGCAGCTTAACTGTTCGGACAGGGGGCGCGGGGGACACTGAAGCTTTCTTT
CASSLTVRTGGAGDTEAFF
>TRBV19|.|.|TRBJ2-5
TGTGCCAGTAGTATAAGCGGAGGAGAGACCCAGTACTTC
CASSISGGETQYF
>TRBV6-2/TRBV6-3|.|.|TRBJ1-3
TGTGCCAGCAGTTACTCACCGGGACTCCTTCCGAGCTCTGGAAACACCATATATTTT
CASSYSPGLLPSSGNTIYF
>TRBV5-1|.|.|TRBJ2-7
TGCGCCAGCAGCTTGGACGCCAGGGGTTACGAGCAGTACTTC
CASSLDARGYEQYF
>TRBV5-4|TRBD2|.|TRBJ2-7
TGTGCCAGCAGCTACTACTATAGCGGGCCGACCTACGAGCAGTACTTC
CASSYYYSGPTYEQYF
>TRBV6-5|TRBD2|few|TRBJ2-7
TGTGCCAGCAGTTTCGGGGCGGGAGGGACCTACGAGCAGTACTTC
CASSFGAGGTYEQYF
>TRBV5-1|TRBD1|.|TRBJ2-7
TGCGCCAGCGCTAGGACAGGCGGCAACTACGAGCAGTACTTC
CASARTGGNYEQYF
>TRBV30|TRBD1|.|TRBJ2-3
TGTGCCTGGAGTGTCGGGACAGGGAGTGAGGATACGCAGTATTTT
CAWSVGTGSEDTQYF
>TRBV10-3|.|.|TRBJ2-7
TGTGCCATCACCTCGCCCGACAGCCGCGGCGAGCAGTACTTC
CAITSPDSRGEQYF
>TRBV10-2|.|.|TRBJ2-7
TGCGCCAGCAGAAAGACGGGGAGCTCCTACGAGCAGTACTTC
CASRKTGSSYEQYF
>TRBV6-5|.|.|TRBJ1-5
TGTGCCAGCAGTTACACAGGACAAGGCAATCAGCCCCAGCATTTT
CASSYTGQGNQPQHF
>TRBV28|.|.|TRBJ1-6
TGTGCCAGCAGTCCCCGGACAGACTATAATTCACCCCTCCACTTT
CASSPRTDYNSPLHF
>TRBV19|.|.|TRBJ2-1
TGTGCCAGTAGTGGAGGCAGCGCAACCTACAATGAGCAGTTCTTC
CASSGGSATYNEQFF
>TRBV2|TRBD1|.|TRBJ1-5
TGTGCCAGCAGTGAGAACAGGGGAGACCAGCCCCAGCATTTT
CASSENRGDQPQHF
>TRBV5-5|TRBD1|.|TRBJ1-6
TGTGCCAGCAGCCATCCGGGACAGATTAATTCACCCCTCCACTTT
CASSHPGQINSPLHF
>TRBV4-3|.|once|TRBJ1-1
TGCGCCAGCAGCCGGGCGGTCACAGGGAACACTGAAGCTTTCTTT
CASSRAVTGNTEAFF
>TRBV25-1|.|.|TRBJ2-5
TGTGCCAGCAGTCAGGGGTTCGGGGAGACCCAGTACTTC
CASSQGFGETQYF
>TRBV30|.|.|TRBJ2-6
TGTGCCTGCGATACAGGGCCTGGGGCCAACGTCCTGACTTTC
CACDTGPGANVLTF
>TRBV27|TRBD2|.|TRBJ2-1
TGTGCCAGCAGTTTATCCAGCGGGAGGGTGAATGAGCAGTTCTTC
CASSLSSGRVNEQFF
>TRBV7-6|TRBD1|.|TRBJ1-4
TGTGCCAGCAGCTCCCTTGCAGGGGGCCGGTATGAAAAACTGTTTTTT
CASSSLAGGRYEKLFF
>TRBV28|.|few|TRBJ1-3
TGTGCCAGCAGTTCACCCTCGCCAGGGATTGGAAACACCATATATTTT
CASSSPSPGIGNTIYF
>TRBV7-6|TRBD1|.|TRBJ1-4
TGTGCCAGCAGCTCAGGGGGGACAGCAAATGAAAAACTGTTTTTT
CASSSGGTANEKLFF
>TRBV9|TRBD1|.|TRBJ2-1
TGTGCCAGCAGCGGGAGGGGGTTGCCGGGACAGGGGTTCAATGAGCAGTTCTTC
CASSGRGLPGQGFNEQFF
>TRBV7-8|TRBD2|.|TRBJ2-7
TGTGCCAGCAGCCCGATAGCGGGAGGGCCCTCCGAGCAGTACTTC
CASSPIAGGPSEQYF
>TRBV21-1|.|.|TRBJ2-7
TGTGCCAGCAGCAAAGTTCAGGTATACTACGAGCAGTACTTC
CASSKVQVYYEQYF